The present T cell receptor beta chain was sequenced within a study of read filtering for tumor transcriptome and immune sequencing. Study outcomes and limitations: Even smaller IR-seq throughput identified most shared clonotypes. In IR-seq, single-read clonotypes were 70% to 85% of clonotypes but approximately 3.5% of reads.

Concerning this clonotype: Its antigen is currently unknown.

At the time of active disease, bone marrow was collected from every patient. This library used around 400 ng RNA and molecular barcoded adaptors spanning alpha/delta and beta/gamma chains. Using its own MiXCR run on the reads, TCRdb lists one record per CDR3 protein. The table shows roughly 93,000 distinct CDR3 sequences, with roughly 21% occurring only once. V dropped 3 bases and J dropped 7 bases, with 13 bases sitting between them. The length of the CDR3 is 15 residues. Germline values: CDR1 SNHLY, CDR2 FYNNEI. V gene TRBV2 combines with J gene TRBJ1-6; D is uncertain. Sequenced material: a population of CD138-negative cells sorted from bone marrow. The origin of this receptor is a donor aged 40 or over with multiple myeloma. In nucleotides, the CDR3 is TGTGCCAGCAGTGATTACGGCCCCCTCAATTCACCCCTCCACTTT. It specifies CASSDYGPLNSPLHF.